The following is a T cell receptor (beta chain) sequence with its context. Its cognate antigen has yet to be identified. Base quality data are lacking; no much larger clone is found one base away. These data are taken from a study of OX40 agonist ivuxolimab in advanced cancers. A note on the overall study: Ivuxolimab, which targeted the costimulatory receptor OX40 (CD134), was an agonistic, fully human IgG2 monoclonal antibody. Intravenous ivuxolimab was administered to patients every 2 weeks at six dose levels: 0.01, 0.1, 0.3, 1.5, 3 and 10 mg/kg. Of the approximately 53 patients in dose escalation, some 20 had hepatocellular carcinoma, some 15 had melanoma, 9 had renal cell carcinoma and 9 had head and neck cancer. The dose-escalation cohort was roughly 80% male with a mean age of about 58 years, ranging from roughly 20 to 80. Patients were allowed to have had prior anti-PD-1, anti-PD-L1 or anti-CTLA-4 therapy, and 40% of the dose-escalation patients had previously received checkpoint inhibitors. Partial responses occurred in three dose-escalation patients: two with cutaneous melanoma and one with hepatocellular carcinoma. Peripheral TCRbeta sequencing was intended to test whether TCR sequence diversity was altered and clonal T-cell expansion was caused by ivuxolimab. The paper describes the monotherapy dose-escalation part (N of about 50 patients) of the phase I trial of ivuxolimab. What the work shows at the level of the full study, not this receptor alone: At doses from 0.1 to 3.0 mg/kg, clonal expansion was seen in both CD4+ and CD8+ blood T cells between baseline and week 6. In the 0.1-3.0 mg/kg groups, partial responders had among the lowest normalized peripheral clonal expansion, particularly in CD8+ T cells. Low levels of normalized T-cell clonal expansion were also shown by some nonresponding patients. After ivuxolimab, expanded clones were on average more numerous among CD8+ T cells than among CD4+ T cells. The antigen specificity of the clonally expanded peripheral T cells was not determined.

The trial excluded patients who had a history of autoimmune disease or were on systemic immunosuppression. Peripheral blood for TCR sequencing was collected from all dose cohorts at baseline, on cycle 4 day 1, and on cycle 7 day 1. Samples came from an open-label, multicenter, first-in-human phase I dose-escalation trial of ivuxolimab. Adults with locally advanced or metastatic head and neck squamous cell, hepatocellular, melanoma or renal cell carcinoma were enrolled in the trial. Before TCR sequencing, CD4+ T cells and CD8+ T cells were sorted from peripheral blood as separate populations. Reading from cysteine to phenylalanine, the CDR3 counts 16 amino acids. Left in the record is the CDR3 DNA by itself, 48 bases read in frame from the first base. V is clipped by 6 bases and J by 2 bases, and the sequence between their germline boundaries is 19 bases long. CDR1 and CDR2 are read off the germline V gene as MDHEN and SYDVKM.

Genomic DNA was isolated from the sorted cells so that the TCRbeta CDR3 region could be sequenced. The immunoSEQ Assay was used to sequence the TCRbeta CDR3 regions. TCRdb re-hosts the immuneACCESS table, in-frame sequences only. Its copies lack some clones; in the studies checked, an unresolved V gene accounts for under half of them, and the cause for the rest is not known. The sample data list tens of thousands of clones, and 85% to 95% of these were observed just once. The ten largest clones represent 0.25% to 0.35% of the sample. The input for sequencing was CD4+ or CD8+ T cells sorted from blood, taken in a trial of the OX40 agonist ivuxolimab. The sequence joins TRBV28 to TRBJ1-1; 5 matching bases give a weak D call of TRBD1. The clonotype originates from an adult with an advanced solid tumor such as melanoma, head and neck, liver or kidney cancer. The CDR3 reads as follows: CASSLSFGGDNTEAFF. The DNA sequence is as follows: TGTGCCAGCAGCCTATCCTTTGGGGGAGATAACACTGAAGCTTTCTTT.